The rows below give T cell receptor beta chains drawn from one sample of a study of blood T cells in healthy people across ages. TCRdb itself ran the 5' RACE reads through MiXCR, one entry per CDR3 protein. The repertoire holds about 1.5 million distinct CDR3 sequences, with approximately 39% as singletons. The source material was blood. The receptors were gathered from a young woman in good health. CDR3s leave out the opening cysteine and the closing phenylalanine or tryptophan. Not every row has a clone size; where given, it reads once, few, many or a size class.

>TRBJ1-6|few|TRBV6-5
ASSYGQGALISPLH
>TRBJ2-1|NA|TRBV3-1
ASSQVAGVQF
>TRBJ2-7|NA|TRBV6-2/TRBV6-3
ASSYSRYRSSYEQY
>TRBJ1-4|NA|TRBV28
ASSSPRSVTDEKLF
>TRBJ2-7|few|TRBV18
ASSRSPGQSSYEQY
>TRBJ1-1|NA|TRBV7-8
ASSPGVLNTEAF
>TRBJ1-2|few|TRBV12-3/TRBV12-4
ASIGEGGEGYGYT
>TRBJ2-7|NA|TRBV5-1
ASSVGGSSNEQY
>TRBJ2-7|NA|TRBV6-5
ASSPTVSVEQY
>TRBJ1-1|NA|TRBV6-1
ASRSTRNTEAF
>TRBJ1-1|NA|TRBV7-9
ASSSPQGGLAEAF
>TRBJ2-5|few|TRBV18
ASSRTSGEETQY
>NA|NA|TRBV18
ASSPGTSNYEQY
>TRBJ1-2|few|TRBV9
ASSVDDYGYT
>TRBJ2-5|few|TRBV7-2
ASSLKWSSYETQY
>TRBJ2-5|few|TRBV21-1
ASSKPGPRAFLGETQY
>TRBJ2-1|few|TRBV9
ASSDRGNSYNEQF
>TRBJ2-2|many|TRBV6-1
ASRPTSGGAGELF
>NA|once|TRBV20-1
SAERRGQETQF
>TRBJ1-5|NA|TRBV11-2
ASSYHPGQPQH
>TRBJ2-7|few|TRBV2
ASSGDRGGYEQY
>TRBJ1-5|NA|TRBV25-1
ASSGSGTGNQPQH
>TRBJ2-1|NA|TRBV28
ASNTLGGEQF
>TRBJ1-5|NA|TRBV2
ASSDMFSNQPQH
>TRBJ2-3|few|TRBV7-9
ASSLASSDTQY
>TRBJ2-7|many|TRBV3-1
ASSQETTSYEQY
>TRBJ2-5|few|TRBV7-2
ASSAGGIRHNEQY
>TRBJ2-4|few|TRBV10-2
ASKPGGSGNIQY
>TRBJ2-3|few|TRBV5-1
ASSWSSGTGTDTQY
>TRBJ2-1|NA|TRBV4-1
ASSQGMLGLAGNNEQF
>TRBJ1-5|many|TRBV28
ASSSSGTGGEQPQH
>TRBJ1-4|NA|TRBV9
ASSARQGLGEKLF
>TRBJ2-7|NA|TRBV4-1
ASSQDDRGSHEQY
>TRBJ2-7|NA|TRBV6-5
ASSYLLPGLAGYYEQY
>TRBJ2-7|NA|TRBV29-1
SVVSSDRHYEQY
>TRBJ2-3|few|TRBV12-3/TRBV12-4
ASSPHGQTDMGY
>TRBJ2-3|NA|TRBV7-3
ASSSKTGGSTDTQY
>TRBJ1-2|many|TRBV6-5
ASRETGNHLT
>TRBJ1-5|few|TRBV20-1
SAGRRQAYQPQH
>TRBJ2-1|NA|TRBV29-1
SVEGVRDSYEQF
>TRBJ2-7|NA|TRBV7-2
ASSPEGTGFTYEQY
>TRBJ1-2|few|TRBV5-5
ASSFWPGQGPYGYT
>TRBJ1-2|once|TRBV13
VSGDRVNGYT
>TRBJ2-7|NA|TRBV7-2
ASSLDPGGSYEQY
>TRBJ2-3|NA|TRBV7-2
ASSLGQRFPDTQY
>TRBJ2-3|NA|TRBV7-9
AGSRTSGVTDTQY
>TRBJ2-7|few|TRBV4-1
ASSQWQGDYEQY
>TRBJ2-1|NA|TRBV6-2/TRBV6-3
ASNSRRGFDEQF
>TRBJ2-7|once|TRBV20-1
SANRDTSYEQY
>TRBJ1-2|NA|TRBV28
ASSGAGTGSNYGYT